The 18 T cell receptor beta chains presented below share a single source sample, sequenced in a study of graft-versus-host responses after intestinal transplantation. No antigen is known for these receptors. Clones were sequenced by immunoSEQ multiplex PCR, and TCRdb holds only the in-frame ones, with some missing. The sample contains fewer than 150,000 clones, more than 90% of which appear only once. This specimen consisted of unstimulated CD4+ T cells sorted from spleen or lymph node cells, obtained before intestinal transplant. Receptor source: a human donor who received an intestinal transplant.

This clone was counted a few times. V and J are TRBV7-8 and TRBJ2-3; D not certain. CDR3 length: 15 residues. Per germline, CDR1 SGHVS and CDR2 FQNEAQ. Trimming removed 3 bases from V and 6 bases from J, with 16 bases in between. CDR3 sequence (DNA): TGTGCCAGCAGCTTGGTACCAGCTGCATTTGATACGCAGTATTTT. Protein product: CASSLVPAAFDTQYF.

This clone has just a few counts. No conserved phenylalanine or tryptophan ends this CDR3, so it is likely a read error. Because the CDR3's place on the DNA is in doubt, the DNA is left out and the CDR3 is given as listed by TCRdb. The gene calls are TRBV12-2 and TRBJ2-7; the table's D gene call, TRBD2, was not cross checked with the DNA. TRBV12-2 is a pseudogene segment. The CDR3 is made up of 8 amino acids, end residues included. The CDR3 protein is CASREIGD.

The chain is built from TRBV19 and TRBJ2-3, with 8 bases lining up with TRBD2. Germline CDR1 is LNHDA and CDR2 is SQIVND (reference sequence). This CDR3 contains 15 residues. After removal of 3 bases from V and 4 bases from J, the junction contained 6 bases not matched to a gene. CDR3 sequence reads: CASSMVSGVSDTQYF. The DNA for the CDR3 is TGTGCCAGTAGTATGGTTAGCGGGGTCTCAGATACGCAGTATTTT.

The chain uses TRBV4-1 and TRBJ1-5; the match to TRBD1 covers 8 bases. In germline, CDR1 is MGHRA, CDR2 YSYEKL. J gave up 2 bases and V 1 base, and 10 bases lay outside the gene matches. CDR3 length: 18 residues. The CDR3 reads CASSQGHRGARGNQPQHF. CDR3 nucleotides: TGCGCCAGCAGCCAAGGGCACAGGGGGGCGAGGGGCAATCAGCCCCAGCATTTT.

This chain links TRBV27 with TRBJ1-4, with unresolved D. The length of the CDR3 is 16 residues. V lost 5 bases and J lost 0, with 13 bases in between. Per germline, CDR1 MNHEY and CDR2 SMNVEV (reference sequence). CDR3 amino acids: CASSETKHATNEKLFF. Here the CDR3 DNA reads TGTGCCAGCAGTGAGACAAAGCACGCAACTAATGAAAAACTGTTTTTT. Variable domain in full (rest from reference TRBV27 and TRBJ1-4): EAQVTQNPRYLITVTGKKLTVTCSQNMNHEYMSWYRQDPGLGLRQIYYSMNVEVTDKGDVPEGYKVSRKEKRNFPLILESPSPNQTSLYFCASSETKHATNEKLFFGSGTQLSVL.

The chain links TRBV5-1 to TRBJ2-3, with 8 bases fitting TRBD2. After removal of 7 bases from V and 2 bases from J, the junction contained 9 bases not matched to a gene. Per germline, CDR1 SGHRS and CDR2 YFSETQ. This CDR3 has 15 residues. In DNA, the CDR3 is TGCGCCAGCGCCGGGGGGGCGGCCCACACAGATACGCAGTATTTT. It encodes CASAGGAAHTDTQYF. The variable domain in full, with the rest retrieved from reference TRBV5-1 and TRBJ2-3, is KAGVTQTPRYLIKTRGQQVTLSCSPISGHRSVSWYQQTPGQGLQFLFEYFSETQRNKGNFPGRFSGRQFSNSRSEMNVSTLELGDSALYLCASAGGAAHTDTQYFGPGTRLTVL.

This clone turned up a few times. This chain joins TRBV5-1 and TRBJ1-6; 7 bases are shared with TRBD1. Germline assignment: CDR1 SGHRS and CDR2 YFSETQ. The trim removed 4 bases at V and 7 bases at J, leaving 5 bases unmatched. This CDR3 comprises 14 residues. The CDR3 sequence is CASSMRGQNSPLHF. CDR3 nucleotide sequence: TGCGCCAGCAGCATGAGGGGGCAGAATTCACCCCTCCACTTT.

CDR3 region: CASSPPPIAGGYGYTF. CDR3 coding DNA: TGTGCCAGCTCACCACCCCCAATCGCAGGGGGCTACGGCTACACCTTC. The chain couples TRBV18 to TRBJ1-2, with 8 nucleotides matching TRBD1. This CDR3 is 16 amino acids long. From germline, CDR1 is KGHSH and CDR2 LQKENI. The ends lost 0 bases at V and 8 bases at J; junction bases unmatched: 11.

This chain connects TRBV18 to TRBJ1-3; 7 nucleotides match TRBD1. The CDR3 consists of 15 residues. In germline, CDR1 is KGHSH, CDR2 LQKENI. V shed 2 bases and J 4 bases; nucleotides not matched to a gene: 5. As DNA, the CDR3 is TGTGCCAGCTCACCAGTGCCGGGACAGGGAAACACCATATATTTT. Protein product: CASSPVPGQGNTIYF. Full variable domain (remainder filled in from reference TRBV18 and TRBJ1-3): NAGVMQNPRHLVRRRGQEARLRCSPMKGHSHVYWYRQLPEEGLKFMVYLQKENIIDESGMPKERFSAEFPKEGPSILRIQQVVRGDSAAYFCASSPVPGQGNTIYFGEGSWLTVV.

The chain joins TRBV9 to TRBJ1-1; D remains ambiguous. The V gene's germline CDR1 is SGDLS and CDR2 YYNGEE. This CDR3 region has 15 residues. Trimming stripped 0 bases from V and 2 bases from J, with 11 bases between. This chain's CDR3 is CASSVGGMGNTEAFF. DNA of the CDR3: TGTGCCAGCAGCGTAGGAGGAATGGGTAACACTGAAGCTTTCTTT.

This chain connects TRBV5-6 to TRBJ2-3; D is unclear. The CDR3 has 11 amino acids. Trimming cost V 1 base and J 4 bases, with 1 base left between them. CDR1 is SGHDT, CDR2 YYEEEE, per germline. Written as DNA, the CDR3 is TGTGCCAGCAGCTTGTCAGATACGCAGTATTTT. This translates into CASSLSDTQYF. Complete variable domain (other parts from reference TRBV5-6 and TRBJ2-3): DAGVTQSPTHLIKTRGQQVTLRCSPKSGHDTVSWYQQALGQGPQFIFQYYEEEERQRGNFPDRFSGHQFPNYSSELNVNALLLGDSALYLCASSLSDTQYFGPGTRLTVL.

This chain uses TRBV4-1 with TRBJ1-2; 9 nucleotides agree with TRBD1. This CDR3 region has 15 residues. CDR1 and CDR2 (germline): MGHRA, YSYEKL. After removal of 4 bases from V and 5 bases from J, the junction contained 8 bases not matched to a gene. The CDR3 nucleotides read TGCGCCAGCAGCCTTACAGGGGGCGCGGAATATGGCTACACCTTC. Its protein is CASSLTGGAEYGYTF.

The chain carries TRBV11-3 and TRBJ1-1, with no clear D. Trimming removed 1 base from V and 1 base from J, with 16 bases in between. Per germline, CDR1 SGHNT and CDR2 YENEEA. CDR3 length: 17 amino acids. The DNA of the CDR3 is TGTGCCAGCAGCTTAGTTACGTTGGTTCGGGGGAACACTGAAGCTTTCTTT. Its translation is CASSLVTLVRGNTEAFF. The full variable domain, in which reference TRBV11-3 and TRBJ1-1 provide the parts outside the CDR3, is EAGVVQSPRYKIIEKKQPVAFWCNPISGHNTLYWYLQNLGQGPELLIRYENEEAVDDSQLPKDRFSAERLKGVDSTLKIQPAELGDSAVYLCASSLVTLVRGNTEAFFGQGTRLTVV.

This rearrangement joins TRBV6-5 to TRBJ1-1; tentative D call: TRBD1 (6 bases). This CDR3 contains 13 residues. The V end was cut by 2 bases, the J end by 4 bases, with 8 bases between. Germline loops: CDR1 MNHEY, CDR2 SVGAGI. The CDR3 region is CASSYLGGTEAFF. As DNA, the CDR3 is TGTGCCAGCAGTTACCTAGGGGGCACTGAAGCTTTCTTT.

The genes are TRBV12-5 and TRBJ2-7; D might be TRBD1 (6 bases). The CDR3 sequence is 13 residues long. Germline V gene data show CDR1 as LGHNT and CDR2 as FRNRAP. V gave up 6 bases and J gave up 7 bases, with 16 bases separating them. CDR3 sequence: CASGRTAFSEQYF. For the CDR3, the DNA is TGTGCTAGTGGCCGGACAGCTTTTTCTGAGCAGTACTTC.

The V and J genes are TRBV6-6 and TRBJ2-7; the D gene is possibly TRBD2 (5 bases). Between the trimmed V and J ends, which lost 6 bases and 0 bases, there was a span of 12 bases. Germline loops: CDR1 MNHNY, CDR2 SVGAGI (reference sequence). This CDR3 spans 14 amino acids. The CDR3 nucleotides are TGTGCCAGCAGGCTAACTAGGGACTCCTACGAGCAGTACTTC. The encoded protein is CASRLTRDSYEQYF.

This clone was detected once. The chain employs TRBV5-6 and TRBJ1-1, with a weak D call TRBD1 (5 bases). V was shortened by 0 bases and J by 1 base, with 10 bases between the two germline ends. This CDR3 has 15 residues. Germline V gene sequence: CDR1 SGHDT, CDR2 YYEEEE. This chain's CDR3 is CASSLEWQGNTEAFF. The CDR3 bases are TGTGCCAGCAGCTTGGAGTGGCAGGGGAACACTGAAGCTTTCTTT. Based on the CDR3 plus reference TRBV5-6 and TRBJ1-1, the full variable domain is DAGVTQSPTHLIKTRGQQVTLRCSPKSGHDTVSWYQQALGQGPQFIFQYYEEEERQRGNFPDRFSGHQFPNYSSELNVNALLLGDSALYLCASSLEWQGNTEAFFGQGTRLTVV.

This sequence joins TRBV10-1 and TRBJ1-2; tentative D call: TRBD1 (6 bases). CDR3 length: 19 residues. Germline values: CDR1 WNHNN, CDR2 SYGVQD (reference sequence). Trimming removed 0 bases at V and 3 bases at J, with 23 bases between. CDR3 bases: TGCGCCAGCAGTGAGTCGCCCCCCCTCGAAGGGGGAGGCGACTATGGCTACACCTTC. Protein: CASSESPPLEGGGDYGYTF.